These 10 T cell receptor beta chains were sequenced from one sample in a study of T cell repertoires in cytomegalovirus infection. MiXCR, applied by TCRdb to the reads, yields one record per CDR3 protein. The sample includes 300,000 to 400,000 distinct CDR3 sequences, 20% to 30% of them seen just once. What these receptors recognize is not known. Material: cultured PBMCs, obtained from culture after CMV antigen stimulation. These receptors all come from a human donor in good health (CMV status not recorded). Some clones in this sample may be carry-over from other donors' samples.

This clonotype appeared a few times. This CDR3 reads CASRRYSYSEQYV. The CDR3 coding sequence is TGTGCCAGCAGGAGGTATAGTTATAGCGAGCAGTACGTC. The chain is built from TRBV6-1 and TRBJ2-7; D is unresolved. The CDR3 has 13 residues. V lost 6 bases and J lost 6, with 15 bases in between. Germline V gives CDR1 MNHNS, CDR2 SASEGT.

This clonotype was seen more than once but under ten times. The chain is built from TRBV24-1 and TRBJ2-7; D remains unclear. The length of the CDR3 is 12 residues. Trimming took 5 bases from V and 3 from J, leaving 7 bases between them. Looked up from germline, CDR1 is KGHDR and CDR2 is SFDVKD. CDR3: CATSVQDYEQYV. The CDR3 region has the DNA TGTGCCACCAGTGTTCAAGACTACGAGCAGTACGTC.

The rearrangement uses TRBV20-1 and TRBJ2-7; 7 nucleotides align to TRBD2. Germline V gives CDR1 DFQATT, CDR2 SNEGSKA (reference sequence). Losses at the gene ends were 0 bases for V and 6 bases for J; bases not matched to a gene: 8. CDR3 length: 14 amino acids. Here the CDR3 DNA reads TGCAGTGCTAGAGATGAGGAGACTAGCAGCGAGCAGTACTTC. Protein: CSARDEETSSEQYF.

This clonotype turned up a few times. The chain combines TRBV10-3 with TRBJ1-5; D remains unclear. Germline CDR1 ENHRY, CDR2 SYGVKD. The CDR3 is 12 residues long. Trimming pared 6 bases from V and 6 bases from J, leaving 9 bases between. CDR3 protein: CAIRSVGQPQHF. CDR3 DNA: TGTGCCATCAGGTCGGTGGGTCAGCCCCAGCATTTT.

This clonotype turned up a few times. The gene calls are TRBV7-9 and TRBJ2-1; TRBD2 matches at 9 bases. Germline CDR1 is SEHNR and CDR2 is FQNEAQ (reference sequence). After removal of 6 bases from V and 6 bases from J, the junction contained 9 bases not matched to a gene. This CDR3 spans 15 amino acids. The CDR3, as DNA: TGTGCCAGCAGTAATGGCGGGAGGGCCCGCAATGAGCAGTTCTTC. This sequence encodes CASSNGGRARNEQFF. The full variable domain, its missing parts supplied by reference TRBV7-9 and TRBJ2-1, is DTGVSQNPRHKITKRGQNVTFRCDPISEHNRLYWYRQTLGQGPEFLTYFQNEAQLEKSRLLSDRFSAERPKGSFSTLEIQRTEQGDSAMYLCASSNGGRARNEQFFGPGTRLTVL.

This clonotype was counted at least ten times. The chain recombines TRBV11-2 with TRBJ2-1; 7 bases agree with TRBD1. The CDR3 is 14 residues long. Germline assignment: CDR1 SGHAT and CDR2 FQNNGV. Unmatched junction bases numbered 5, after V lost 3 bases and J lost 6 bases. In DNA form, the CDR3 reads TGTGCCAGCAGCTTCCCGGGACAGATCAATGAGCAGTTCTTC. It yields the protein CASSFPGQINEQFF.

This clonotype turned up a few times. J is TRBJ2-1 and V is TRBV7-8, with D perhaps given as TRBD1 or TRBD2 (6 bases each). This CDR3 has 16 residues. With 1 base removed from V and 10 bases from J, the gap between germline ends came to 20 bases. The germline CDR1 and CDR2 sequences are SGHVS and FQNEAQ. The CDR3 sequence is CASSLEGGQGPGEQFF. The CDR3 nucleotides are TGTGCCAGCAGCTTAGAGGGGGGCCAGGGGCCGGGAGAGCAGTTCTTC.

The genes are TRBV4-2 and TRBJ2-1, with TRBD1 identical over 8 bases. Germline lookup yields CDR1 LGHNA and CDR2 YNFKEQ. The CDR3 length is 16 residues. With V trimmed by 0 bases and J by 6 bases, 7 bases remained unmatched. The CDR3 nucleotides are TGTGCCAGCAGCCAAGATGGACAGGGTAGGGTCAATGAGCAGTTCTTC. Its translation is CASSQDGQGRVNEQFF.

In this sample, this clonotype turned up many times. The chain links TRBV7-2 to TRBJ1-1, with 9 bases identical to TRBD1. CDR1 is SGHTA and CDR2 is FQGNSA in the germline V gene. The CDR3 runs 15 residues. Unmatched junction bases numbered 4, after V lost 1 base and J lost 4 bases. CDR3 amino acids: CASSLETGGLTEAFF. The CDR3 DNA sequence: TGTGCCAGCAGCTTAGAGACAGGGGGGCTCACTGAAGCTTTCTTT.

The rearrangement joins TRBV28 to TRBJ2-7, with D maybe TRBD2 (6 bases). V gave up 2 bases and J gave up 4 bases, with 18 bases separating them. Germline loops: CDR1 MDHEN, CDR2 SYDVKM. CDR3 size: 16 residues. The CDR3 DNA sequence: TGTGCCAGCAGTTTAGGTAGTCTATCTCGGGGGTACGAGCAGTACTTC. Protein: CASSLGSLSRGYEQYF.